This paragraph covers one T cell receptor (beta chain) sequence. This sample is drawn from a study of control samples from healthy donors and cancer patients. Profiling relied on immunoSEQ multiplex PCR, and the TCRdb table lists in-frame clones only, not all of them. The sample records approximately 120,000 clones, roughly nine tenths being singletons. The CDR3 has 13 amino acids. V dropped 1 base and J dropped 1 base, with 4 bases sitting between them. Germline CDR1 and CDR2: MGHRA and YSYEKL. This clonotype originated in a human donor in good health. The donor label of this sample is uncertain. This chain joins TRBV4-1 and TRBJ1-1; D gene uncertain. The sequenced sample consisted of blood. The CDR3 sequence is CASSQGGNTEAFF. The DNA of the CDR3 is TGCGCCAGCAGCCAAGGCGGGAACACTGAAGCTTTCTTT.